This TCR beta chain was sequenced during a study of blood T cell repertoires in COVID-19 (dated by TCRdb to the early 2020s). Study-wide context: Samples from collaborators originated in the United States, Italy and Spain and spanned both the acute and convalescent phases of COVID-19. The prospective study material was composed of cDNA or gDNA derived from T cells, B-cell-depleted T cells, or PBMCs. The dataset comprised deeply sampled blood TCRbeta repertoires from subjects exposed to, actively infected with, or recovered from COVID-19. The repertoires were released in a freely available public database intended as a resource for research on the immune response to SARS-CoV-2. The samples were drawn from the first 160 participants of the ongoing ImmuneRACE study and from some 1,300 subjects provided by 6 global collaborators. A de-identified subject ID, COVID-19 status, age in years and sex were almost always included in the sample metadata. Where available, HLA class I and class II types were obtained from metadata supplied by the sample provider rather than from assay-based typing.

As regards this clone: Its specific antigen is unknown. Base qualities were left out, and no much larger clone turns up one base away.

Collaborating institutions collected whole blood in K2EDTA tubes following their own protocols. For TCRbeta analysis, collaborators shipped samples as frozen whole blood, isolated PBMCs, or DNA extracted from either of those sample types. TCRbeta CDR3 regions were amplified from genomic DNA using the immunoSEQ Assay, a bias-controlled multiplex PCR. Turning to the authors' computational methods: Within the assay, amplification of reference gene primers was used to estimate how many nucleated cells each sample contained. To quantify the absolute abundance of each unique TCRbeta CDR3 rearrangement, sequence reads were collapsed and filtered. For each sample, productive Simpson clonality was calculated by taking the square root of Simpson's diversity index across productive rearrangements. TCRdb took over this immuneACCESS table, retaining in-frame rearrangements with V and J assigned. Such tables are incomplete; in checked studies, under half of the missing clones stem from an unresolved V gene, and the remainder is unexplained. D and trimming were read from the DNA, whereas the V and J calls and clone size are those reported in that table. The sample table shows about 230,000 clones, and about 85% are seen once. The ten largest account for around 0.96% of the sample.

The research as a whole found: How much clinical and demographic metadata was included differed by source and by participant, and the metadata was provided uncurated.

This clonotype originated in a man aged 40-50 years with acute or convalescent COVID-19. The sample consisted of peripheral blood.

In nucleotide form, the sequence is TGTGCCAGCAGTGGACAGGGGATGAACACTGAAGCTTTCTTT. It translates as CASSGQGMNTEAFF. The chain joins TRBV2 to TRBJ1-1, with 8 bases aligning to TRBD1. Sequences SNHLY (CDR1) and FYNNEI (CDR2) are obtained from the germline V gene. V is cut back by 4 bases and J by 0 bases, with 1 base in the junction unmatched. The CDR3 holds 14 amino acids from the cysteine to the phenylalanine. The kept DNA is CDR3 alone, 42 bases in frame from the first base.